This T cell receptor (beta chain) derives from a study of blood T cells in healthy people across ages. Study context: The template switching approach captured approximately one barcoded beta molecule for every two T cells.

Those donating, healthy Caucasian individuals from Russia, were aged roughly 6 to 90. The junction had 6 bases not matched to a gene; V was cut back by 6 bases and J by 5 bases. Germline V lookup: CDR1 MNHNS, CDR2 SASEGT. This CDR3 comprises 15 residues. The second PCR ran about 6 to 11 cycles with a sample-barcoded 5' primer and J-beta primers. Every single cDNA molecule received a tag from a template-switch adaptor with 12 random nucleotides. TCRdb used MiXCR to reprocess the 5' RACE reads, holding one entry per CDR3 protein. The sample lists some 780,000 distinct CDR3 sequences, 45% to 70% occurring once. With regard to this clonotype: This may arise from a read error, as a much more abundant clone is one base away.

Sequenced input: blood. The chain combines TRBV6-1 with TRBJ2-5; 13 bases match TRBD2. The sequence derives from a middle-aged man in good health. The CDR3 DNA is TGTGCCAGCAGCCCCACGGGACTAGCGGGGGAGACCCAGTACTTC. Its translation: CASSPTGLAGETQYF.